Following are 4 T cell receptor beta chains from one sample sequenced in a study of cytomegalovirus exposure and HLA in healthy donors. Vbeta (60) and Jbeta (13) primers were used in the PCR. Here immunoSEQ multiplex PCR was the method, and the copy in TCRdb shows in-frame clones only, minus some. There are roughly 110,000 clones in the sample; approximately 73% occur only once, and roughly 7.8% lies in the top ten. What was sequenced was PBMCs. Source of these receptors: a man aged 30-40 years in good health and CMV-seronegative.

The rearrangement links TRBV5-1 to TRBJ1-1; 7 nucleotides align to TRBD1. Germline lookup yields CDR1 SGHRS and CDR2 YFSETQ. V shed 3 bases and J 0 bases; nucleotides not matched to a gene: 2. This CDR3 comprises 14 residues. The DNA for the CDR3 is TGCGCCAGCAGCTCACAGGGGATGAACACTGAAGCTTTCTTT. Translated: CASSSQGMNTEAFF.

J is TRBJ2-5 and V is TRBV5-1; 7 nucleotides match TRBD2. Germline CDR1 reads SGHRS; CDR2 reads YFSETQ. This CDR3 is 17 amino acids long. Trimming removed 0 bases from V and 4 bases from J; junction bases left unmatched: 12. The DNA of the CDR3 is TGCGCCAGCAGCTTGGGAGGTGGGGGACTACGCGGAGAGACCCAGTACTTC. Translated: CASSLGGGGLRGETQYF. Combining the CDR3 with reference TRBV5-1 and TRBJ2-5 gives the whole variable domain KAGVTQTPRYLIKTRGQQVTLSCSPISGHRSVSWYQQTPGQGLQFLFEYFSETQRNKGNFPGRFSGRQFSNSRSEMNVSTLELGDSALYLCASSLGGGGLRGETQYFGPGTRLLVL.

CDR3 DNA sequence: TGTGCCAGCAGCGACCGTATAGCGGGAGTCACCAATGAGCAGTTCTTC. This encodes CASSDRIAGVTNEQFF. The chain uses TRBV9 and TRBJ2-1, with 9 bases fitting TRBD2. After removal of 3 bases from V and 6 bases from J, the junction contained 10 bases not matched to a gene. Germline CDR1 SGDLS, CDR2 YYNGEE. The CDR3 covers 16 residues.

Relative to its sample, this clone is medium-sized (0.01 to 0.1%). The V call is TRBV5-4, the J call TRBJ1-5; D uncertain. The CDR3 extends over 14 amino acids. V lost 0 bases to trimming and J lost 1 base, with 5 bases between them. The germline V gene has CDR1 SGHNT and CDR2 YYREEE (reference sequence). CDR3 nucleotide sequence: TGTGCCAGCAGCTTGGGAGGGAGCAATCAGCCCCAGCATTTT. Translating gives CASSLGGSNQPQHF.